Following are 13 T cell receptor beta chains from one sample sequenced in a study of T cells in Graves' hyperthyroidism and ophthalmopathy. Amplified TCR beta CDR3 regions derived from RNA transcripts. A first-round RT-PCR of the TCR CDR3 used the HTBI primer set. TCRdb re-called the multiplex PCR reads through MiXCR, storing one row per CDR3 protein. The repertoire holds about 350,000 distinct CDR3 sequences, with about 14% as singletons. Sequencing used blood. The receptors stem from a woman in her 30s with Graves' hyperthyroidism.

Details on this clonotype: A much larger clonotype is one base distant, so this may be a read error. The conserved final phenylalanine or tryptophan is absent from the CDR3, which likely points to a read error. The chain recombines TRBV20-1 with TRBJ1-1; D gene uncertain. Germline lookup yields CDR1 DFQATT and CDR2 SNEGSKA (reference sequence). The CDR3 consists of 11 residues. CDR3 protein: CRGDKNTEAFL. The CDR3, as DNA: TGCAGAGGAGACAAGAACACTGAAGCTTTCCTT.

This clonotype was picked up many times. The chain links TRBV28 to TRBJ1-6, with D tentatively TRBD1 (5 bases). The V gene lost 8 bases and the J gene lost 5 bases, with 10 bases spanning the gap. From germline, CDR1 is MDHEN and CDR2 SYDVKM. The CDR3 covers 13 residues. The CDR3 region has the DNA TGTGCCAGCCGTGACAGCCATAATTCACCCCTCCACTTT. Protein: CASRDSHNSPLHF.

This clonotype has just a few counts. The rearrangement links TRBV24-1 to TRBJ2-5; D gene unclear. Looked up from germline, CDR1 is KGHDR and CDR2 is SFDVKD. The length of the CDR3 is 15 residues. Trimming cost V 0 bases and J 0 bases, with 7 bases left between them. The CDR3 DNA is TGTGCCACCAGTGATTTGGTTGGGAACCAAGAGACCCAGTACTTC. This codes for CATSDLVGNQETQYF.

The rearrangement uses TRBV5-6 and TRBJ2-7; TRBD2 aligns across 11 bases. CDR3 length: 16 residues. Germline lookup yields CDR1 SGHDT and CDR2 YYEEEE. J was trimmed by 3 bases and V by 3 bases; bases with no gene match: 8. CDR3: CASSWAGTSGIYEQYF. CDR3 DNA sequence: TGTGCCAGCAGCTGGGCCGGGACTAGCGGTATCTACGAGCAGTACTTC.

This clonotype was found many times. The CDR3 nucleotides are TGTGCCAGCTCCTTCCGTGGTAGCGGGATAGAGCAGTTCTTC. It is translated as CASSFRGSGIEQFF. This chain uses TRBV6-1 with TRBJ2-1; 8 bases are shared with TRBD2. Looked up from germline, CDR1 is MNHNS and CDR2 is SASEGT. V lost 8 bases to trimming and J lost 10 bases; unmatched junction nucleotides: 13. The CDR3 is 14 residues long.

This rearrangement joins TRBV9 to TRBJ2-3; 9 positions match TRBD2. Germline CDR1 and CDR2: SGDLS and YYNGEE. Germline trimming cut 3 bases from V and 3 bases from J; bases unmatched to any gene: 5. This CDR3 region has 15 residues. The DNA of the CDR3 is TGTGCCAGCAGCGGCAGACTAGCGGTAACAGATACGCAGTATTTT. As protein: CASSGRLAVTDTQYF.

A word on this clonotype: A much bigger clone sits one base away, suggesting this may be a read error. This sequence joins TRBV5-1 and TRBJ2-2; tentatively, D is TRBD2 (6 bases). In germline, CDR1 is SGHRS, CDR2 YFSETQ. The CDR3 contains 16 residues. Trimming took 3 bases from V and 0 from J, leaving 12 bases between them. The CDR3 DNA reads TGCGCCAGCAGCTCGGGAGCCAGTACGAACACCGGGGAGCTGTTTTTT. Encoded protein: CASSSGASTNTGELFF.

The chain joins TRBV30 to TRBJ2-7; 7 nucleotides line up with TRBD1. Germline V CDR1 and CDR2: GTSNPN, SVGIG (reference sequence). The J segment lost 7 bases and the V segment lost 2 bases, leaving 8 bases of the junction unmatched. The CDR3 is made up of 13 amino acids. The CDR3 nucleotides are TGTGCCTGGAGTAAGACAGGGCGGATAGAGCAGTACTTC. It codes for CAWSKTGRIEQYF.

There are many counts of this clonotype. The V gene is TRBV20-1, the J gene TRBJ2-1, with 9 bases lining up with TRBD2. The ends lost 5 bases at V and 5 bases at J; junction bases unmatched: 13. The CDR3 length is 16 residues. Germline V gene data show CDR1 as DFQATT and CDR2 as SNEGSKA (reference sequence). CDR3 sequence: CSASLNSGSTHNEQFF. The CDR3 DNA sequence: TGCAGTGCTTCCTTAAATAGCGGGAGTACGCACAATGAGCAGTTCTTC.

Ten or more counts support this clonotype. The rearrangement links TRBV2 to TRBJ1-1, with TRBD1 matching over 7 bases. V trimming: 3 bases; J trimming: 10 bases; junction bases outside the gene matches: 8. This CDR3 is 13 amino acids long. The germline gives CDR1 SNHLY, CDR2 FYNNEI. The CDR3 spells CASSEGQTGGAFF. The CDR3 region has the DNA TGTGCCAGCAGTGAGGGACAGACTGGAGGAGCTTTCTTT. The complete variable domain, with remaining parts taken from reference TRBV2 and TRBJ1-1, reads EPEVTQTPSHQVTQMGQEVILRCVPISNHLYFYWYRQILGQKVEFLVSFYNNEISEKSEIFDDQFSVERPDGSNFTLKIRSTKLEDSAMYFCASSEGQTGGAFFGQGTRLTVV.

This clonotype came up many times. J is TRBJ1-3 and V is TRBV29-1; 9 bases agree with TRBD1. The CDR3 extends over 15 amino acids. J lost 4 bases, V lost 7 bases, and 11 bases had no gene match. Per germline, CDR1 SQVTM and CDR2 ANQGSEA. The CDR3 region is CSAAGSGQGGNTIYF. The CDR3 DNA follows: TGCAGCGCTGCAGGCTCGGGACAGGGCGGAAACACCATATATTTT.

The chain combines TRBV11-2 with TRBJ2-1; D not certain. The CDR3 sequence is 12 residues long. V lost 2 bases, J lost 6 bases, and 5 bases lay in between. In germline, CDR1 is SGHAT, CDR2 FQNNGV. The CDR3, as DNA: TGTGCCAGCAGCTTACTCTTCAATGAGCAGTTCTTC. It is translated as CASSLLFNEQFF.

There are many counts of this clonotype. The chain uses TRBV5-1 and TRBJ1-2; D gene uncertain. V was trimmed by 4 bases and J by 4 bases, leaving 11 bases between them. The V gene's germline CDR1 is SGHRS and CDR2 YFSETQ. The CDR3 extends over 13 amino acids. CDR3 nucleotide sequence: TGCGCCAGCAGCAGCCGGGTTCTCTATGGCTACACCTTC. Translated, it gives CASSSRVLYGYTF.